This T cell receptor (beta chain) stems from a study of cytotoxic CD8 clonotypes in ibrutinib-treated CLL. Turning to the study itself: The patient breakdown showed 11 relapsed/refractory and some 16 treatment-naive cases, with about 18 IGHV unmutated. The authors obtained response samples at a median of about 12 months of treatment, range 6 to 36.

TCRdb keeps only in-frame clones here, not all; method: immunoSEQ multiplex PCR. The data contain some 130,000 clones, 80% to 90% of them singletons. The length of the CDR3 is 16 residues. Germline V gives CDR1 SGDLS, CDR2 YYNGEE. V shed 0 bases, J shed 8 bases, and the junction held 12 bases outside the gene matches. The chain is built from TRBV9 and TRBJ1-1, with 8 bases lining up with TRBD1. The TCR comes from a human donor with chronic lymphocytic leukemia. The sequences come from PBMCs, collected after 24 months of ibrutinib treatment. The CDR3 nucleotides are TGTGCCAGCAGCGTAGGAGGAGACAGGGGATTCACCGAAGCTTTCTTT. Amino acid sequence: CASSVGGDRGFTEAFF.